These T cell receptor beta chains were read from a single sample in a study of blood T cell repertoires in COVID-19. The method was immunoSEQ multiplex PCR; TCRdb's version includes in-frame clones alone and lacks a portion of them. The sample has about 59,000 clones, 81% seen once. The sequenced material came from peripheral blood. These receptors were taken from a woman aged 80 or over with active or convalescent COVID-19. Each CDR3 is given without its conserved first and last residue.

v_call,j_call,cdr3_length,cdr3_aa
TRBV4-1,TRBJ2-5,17,ASSQDRRPGGYNEETQY
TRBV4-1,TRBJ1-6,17,ASSQESVGASSYNSPLH
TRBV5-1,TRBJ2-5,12,ASSFYGKQETQY
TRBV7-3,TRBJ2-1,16,ASSLGTSGGSSYNEQF
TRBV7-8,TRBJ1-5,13,ASRLSGYSNQPQH
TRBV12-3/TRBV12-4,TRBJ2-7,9,ASSSRGEQY
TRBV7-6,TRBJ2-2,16,ASSLALPGPTDTGELF
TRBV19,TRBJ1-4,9,ASRRTVKLF
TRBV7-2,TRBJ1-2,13,ASSPGTGGIYGYT
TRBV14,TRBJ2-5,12,ASSQVGTGVTQY
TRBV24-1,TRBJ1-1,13,ATRQGAGMNTEAF
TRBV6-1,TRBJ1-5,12,ASTGGGHRQPQH
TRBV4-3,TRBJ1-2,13,ASSQGTGFSYGYT
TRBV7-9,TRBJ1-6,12,ASSLQGVHSPLH
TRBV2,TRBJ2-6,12,ASRGASGANVLT
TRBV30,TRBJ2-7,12,AWTGGYSSYEQY
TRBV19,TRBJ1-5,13,ASKHRDRVGQPQH
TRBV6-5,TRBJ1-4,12,ASSETGTNEKLF
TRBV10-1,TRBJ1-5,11,ASLTGGNQPQH
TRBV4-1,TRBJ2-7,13,ASSQSAPSFYEQY
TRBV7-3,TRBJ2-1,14,ASSPIPGGSYNEQF
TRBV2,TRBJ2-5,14,ASSEGLAGGPETQY
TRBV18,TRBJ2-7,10,ASSPDDRVEY
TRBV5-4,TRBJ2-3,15,ASSPPRASGGEDTQY
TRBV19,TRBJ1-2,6,ARQGYT
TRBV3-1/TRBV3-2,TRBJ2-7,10,ASKRTAYEQY
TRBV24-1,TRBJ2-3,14,ATSDFSQPLTDTQY
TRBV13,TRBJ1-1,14,ASSLEKWDRGGEAF
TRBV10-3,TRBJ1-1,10,AIGTGDPEAF
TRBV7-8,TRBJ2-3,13,ASSPGPYSTDTQY
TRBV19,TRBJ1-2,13,ASSSRRDGVYGYT
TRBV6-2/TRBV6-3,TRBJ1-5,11,ASSDRVHQPQH
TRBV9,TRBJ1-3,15,ASSVLGGVNSGNTIY
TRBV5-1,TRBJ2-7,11,ASSGSGVHEQY
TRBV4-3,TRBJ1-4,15,ASSPRDWESTNEKLF
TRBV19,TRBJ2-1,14,ASTARDRGGTNEQF
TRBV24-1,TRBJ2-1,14,ATSDQPDRVVNEQF
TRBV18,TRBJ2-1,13,ASSPQGTLLYEQF
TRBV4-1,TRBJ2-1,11,ASSHRQGDPQF
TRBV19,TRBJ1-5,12,ASRRGHSNQPQH
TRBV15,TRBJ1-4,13,ATSSGQGRYEKLF
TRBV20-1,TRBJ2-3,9,SARLDRAQY
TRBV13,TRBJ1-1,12,ASSPWTGNTEAF
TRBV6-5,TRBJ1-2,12,ASRDGPVDGGYT
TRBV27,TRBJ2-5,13,ASSLAPWTGETQY
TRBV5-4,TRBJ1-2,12,ASSPMTGENGYT
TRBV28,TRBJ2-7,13,ASTQGDSLSYEQY
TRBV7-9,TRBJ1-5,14,ASSSHGTGKAQPQH
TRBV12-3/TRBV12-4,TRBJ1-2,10,ASSLDSYGYT
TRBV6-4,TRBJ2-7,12,ASSDSITNGFKY
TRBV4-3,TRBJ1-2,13,ASSQRRTTEYGYT
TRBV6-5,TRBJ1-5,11,ASRQGPSQPQH
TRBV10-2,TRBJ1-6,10,ATYHGDSPLH
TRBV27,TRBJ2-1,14,ASSLTRTGGFNEQF
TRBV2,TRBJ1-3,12,ASGGQGSGNTIY
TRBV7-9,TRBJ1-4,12,ASSLTGLYEKLF
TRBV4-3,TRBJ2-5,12,ASSPGAGVGTQY